What follows describes a single T cell receptor (beta chain). The antigen is undetermined. This CDR3 is built from 16 residues. The germline V and J ends were trimmed by 3 bases and 12 bases, with 25 bases remaining between them. The germline gives CDR1 SGHKS, CDR2 YYEKEE (reference sequence). This entry is derived from a study of beta chain features in type 1 diabetes. About 110 mL of blood, on average, came from one heparinised draw per donor. cDNA synthesis used the whole RNA isolate, giving expressed TCRB sequences. An average of about 3.5 million reads was obtained for naive, central memory and regulatory T cell samples. Sequenced by immunoSEQ multiplex PCR; TCRdb stores in-frame clones only, minus some. The sample includes 600,000 to 700,000 clones, roughly an eighth of them seen just once. Study-wide findings and caveats: VDJ junctions in type 1 diabetes patients carried more deletions and fewer insertions. Among patients, naive, central memory and Treg TCRB repertoires appeared more similar than among healthy donors. In every one of the four CD4+ subsets, TCRB CDR3s were moderately but significantly shorter in Type 1 diabetes patients.

The sequenced sample was naive CD4+ T cells from blood. The sequence came from a man in his late teens or twenties with type 1 diabetes. The V and J genes are TRBV5-5 and TRBJ2-4; D remains ambiguous. CDR3 protein: CASSSSPGREALAQYF. The CDR3 coding sequence is TGTGCCAGCAGCTCCTCGCCGGGCCGAGAGGCATTGGCTCAGTACTTC.